The source of this T cell receptor (beta chain) is a study of cytomegalovirus exposure and HLA in healthy donors. The CDR3 extends over 14 amino acids. V was cut by 2 bases and J by 0 bases, with 6 bases left in between. The germline gives CDR1 SGHDT, CDR2 YYEEEE. PCR was performed using 60 Vbeta and 13 Jbeta primers. The repertoire was sequenced with immunoSEQ multiplex PCR; TCRdb's copy has only in-frame clones and lacks some. This sample has 140,000 to 150,000 clones, with 60% to 80% found just once. V usage is TRBV5-6 and J usage is TRBJ1-5; D is uncertain. The TCR was taken from a male donor in good health and CMV-seronegative. The sample taken for sequencing was PBMCs. CDR3 sequence: CASSFYYSNQPQHF. The DNA of the CDR3 is TGTGCCAGCAGCTTTTATTATAGCAATCAGCCCCAGCATTTT.